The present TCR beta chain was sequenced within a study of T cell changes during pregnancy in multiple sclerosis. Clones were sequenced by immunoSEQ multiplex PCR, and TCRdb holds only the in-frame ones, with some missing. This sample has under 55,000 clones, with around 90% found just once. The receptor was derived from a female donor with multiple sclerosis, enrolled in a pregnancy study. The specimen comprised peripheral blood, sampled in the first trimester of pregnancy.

This CDR3 is CASRPSGGNEQFF. The DNA of the CDR3 is TGTGCCAGCCGCCCATCGGGGGGAAATGAGCAGTTCTTC. The rearrangement joins TRBV7-3 to TRBJ2-1; 7 bases match TRBD2. With 8 bases clipped from V and 7 bases from J, the junction kept 8 bases outside the gene matches. This CDR3 is 13 amino acids long. The V gene's germline CDR1 is SGHTA and CDR2 FQGTGA.